Below, one T cell receptor (beta chain) is given with its context. The participants were between about 18 and 95 years old and came from fewer than 25 US areas. This record belongs to a study of blood T cell repertoires in COVID-19. Across the whole study: There were acute and convalescent COVID-19 samples, and they came from the United States, Italy and Spain.

With 4 bases removed from V and 6 bases from J, the gap between germline ends came to 16 bases. There are 14 residues in the CDR3. Germline V gene lookup returns CDR1 SGHDT and CDR2 YYEEEE. Per the authors' pipeline: Nucleated cell number was recorded as an estimate derived from reference gene primer amplification. Sequencing used immunoSEQ multiplex PCR; TCRdb keeps in-frame clones, though not all of them. The V and J calls and clone size come from that table; D and trimming were worked out from the DNA. The sample has roughly 200,000 clones, roughly 87% seen once. The chain combines TRBV5-6 with TRBJ1-1; a weak D match, TRBD1 (5 bases). The sequence came from a woman between 40 and 55 years old with acute COVID-19. The source material was PBMCs or T cells enriched from blood (not recorded which). The CDR3 sequence is CASSGRGKGAEAFF. The CDR3 DNA sequence: TGTGCCAGCAGCGGAAGGGGTAAGGGCGCTGAAGCTTTCTTT.